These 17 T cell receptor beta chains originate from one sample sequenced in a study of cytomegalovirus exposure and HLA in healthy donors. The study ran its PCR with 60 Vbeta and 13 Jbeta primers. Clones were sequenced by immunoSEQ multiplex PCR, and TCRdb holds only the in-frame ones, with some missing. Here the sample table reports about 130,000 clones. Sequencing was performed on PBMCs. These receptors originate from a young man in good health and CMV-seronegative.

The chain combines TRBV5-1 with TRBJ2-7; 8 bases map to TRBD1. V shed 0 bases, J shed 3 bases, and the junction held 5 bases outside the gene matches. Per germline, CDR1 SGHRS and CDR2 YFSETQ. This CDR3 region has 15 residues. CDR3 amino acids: CASSLVAGGFYEQYF. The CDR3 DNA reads TGCGCCAGCAGCTTGGTGGCAGGGGGCTTCTACGAGCAGTACTTC. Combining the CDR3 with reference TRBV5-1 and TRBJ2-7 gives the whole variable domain KAGVTQTPRYLIKTRGQQVTLSCSPISGHRSVSWYQQTPGQGLQFLFEYFSETQRNKGNFPGRFSGRQFSNSRSEMNVSTLELGDSALYLCASSLVAGGFYEQYFGPGTRLTVT.

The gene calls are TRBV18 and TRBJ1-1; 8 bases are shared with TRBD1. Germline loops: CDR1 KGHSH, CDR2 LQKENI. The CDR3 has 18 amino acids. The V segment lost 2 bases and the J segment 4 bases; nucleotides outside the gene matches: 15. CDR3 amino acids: CASSPLVGQGFSGTEAFF. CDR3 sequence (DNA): TGTGCCAGCTCACCATTGGTAGGACAGGGATTTTCGGGCACTGAAGCTTTCTTT.

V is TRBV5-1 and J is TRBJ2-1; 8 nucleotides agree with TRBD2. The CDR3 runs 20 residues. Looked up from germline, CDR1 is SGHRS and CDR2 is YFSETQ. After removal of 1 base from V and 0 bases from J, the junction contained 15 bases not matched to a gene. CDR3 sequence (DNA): TGCGCCAGCAGCTTGAGGGGGGGGATAGCTAGCGGGTCCTCCTACAATGAGCAGTTCTTC. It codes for CASSLRGGIASGSSYNEQFF.

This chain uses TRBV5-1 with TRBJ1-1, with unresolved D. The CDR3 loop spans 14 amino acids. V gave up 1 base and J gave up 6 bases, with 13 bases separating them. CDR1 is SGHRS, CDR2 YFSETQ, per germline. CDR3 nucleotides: TGCGCCAGCAGCTTGTCGACCGGGTTCGCTGAAGCTTTCTTT. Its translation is CASSLSTGFAEAFF.

The CDR3 loop reads CASSYSLQGAGEQYF. As DNA, the CDR3 is TGTGCCAGCAGCTACTCCTTACAGGGGGCCGGCGAGCAGTACTTC. The chain couples TRBV11-2 to TRBJ2-7; 9 nucleotides align to TRBD1. Looked up from germline, CDR1 is SGHAT and CDR2 is FQNNGV. The J segment lost 6 bases and the V segment lost 4 bases, leaving 10 bases of the junction unmatched. The CDR3 covers 15 residues.

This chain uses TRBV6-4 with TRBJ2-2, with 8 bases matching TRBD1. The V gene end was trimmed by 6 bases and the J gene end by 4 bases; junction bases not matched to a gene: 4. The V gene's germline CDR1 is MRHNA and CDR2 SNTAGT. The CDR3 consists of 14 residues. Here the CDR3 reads CASRTGEATGELFF. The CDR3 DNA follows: TGTGCCAGCAGGACAGGGGAGGCCACCGGGGAGCTGTTTTTT.

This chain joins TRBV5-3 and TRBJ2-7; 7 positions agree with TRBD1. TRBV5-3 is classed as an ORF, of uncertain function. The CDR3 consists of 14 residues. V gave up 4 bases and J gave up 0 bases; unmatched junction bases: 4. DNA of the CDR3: TGTGCCAGAAGCCGGACAGGTAACTCCTACGAGCAGTACTTC. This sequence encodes CARSRTGNSYEQYF.

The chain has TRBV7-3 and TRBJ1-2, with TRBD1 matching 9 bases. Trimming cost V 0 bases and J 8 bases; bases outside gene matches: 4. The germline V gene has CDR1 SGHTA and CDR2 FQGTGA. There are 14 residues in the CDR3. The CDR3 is CASSLTGQGHGYTF. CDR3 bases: TGTGCCAGCAGCTTAACGGGACAGGGTCACGGCTACACCTTC.

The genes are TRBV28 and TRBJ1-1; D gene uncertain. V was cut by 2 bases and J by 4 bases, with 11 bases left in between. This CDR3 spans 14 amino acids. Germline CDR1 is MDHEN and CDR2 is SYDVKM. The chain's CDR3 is CASSLSPSPTEAFF. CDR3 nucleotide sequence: TGTGCCAGCAGTTTAAGCCCTTCCCCCACTGAAGCTTTCTTT.

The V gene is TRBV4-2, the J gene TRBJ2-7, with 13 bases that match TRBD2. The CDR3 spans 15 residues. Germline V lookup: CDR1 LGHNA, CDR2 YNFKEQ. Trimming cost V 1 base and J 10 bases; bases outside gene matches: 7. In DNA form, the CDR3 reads TGTGCCAGCAGCCAAGGGAGCGGGACTAGCGGGAATCAGTACTTC. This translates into CASSQGSGTSGNQYF.

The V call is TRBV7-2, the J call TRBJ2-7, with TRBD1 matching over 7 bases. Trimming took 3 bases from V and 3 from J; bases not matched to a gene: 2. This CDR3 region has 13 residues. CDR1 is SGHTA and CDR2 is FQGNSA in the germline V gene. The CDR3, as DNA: TGTGCCAGCAGCTTCCAGGGGGACTACGAGCAGTACTTC. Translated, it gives CASSFQGDYEQYF.

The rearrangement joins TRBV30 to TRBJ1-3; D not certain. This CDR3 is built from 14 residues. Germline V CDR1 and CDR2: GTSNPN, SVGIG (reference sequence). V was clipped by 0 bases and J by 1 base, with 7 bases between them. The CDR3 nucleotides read TGTGCCTGGAGTGTTTCGGGGTCTGGAAACACCATATATTTT. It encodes CAWSVSGSGNTIYF.

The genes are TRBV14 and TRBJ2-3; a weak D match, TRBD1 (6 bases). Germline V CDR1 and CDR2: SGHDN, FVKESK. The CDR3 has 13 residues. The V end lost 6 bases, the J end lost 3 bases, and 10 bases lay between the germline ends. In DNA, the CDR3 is TGTGCCAGCAGGGTCAGGGGAACAGATACGCAGTATTTT. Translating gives CASRVRGTDTQYF.

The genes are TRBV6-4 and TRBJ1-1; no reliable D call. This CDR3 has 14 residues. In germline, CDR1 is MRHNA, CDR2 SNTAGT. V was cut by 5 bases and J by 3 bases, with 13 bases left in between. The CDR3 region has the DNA TGTGCCAGCAGTTTATTTGGGCAGGACACTGAAGCTTTCTTT. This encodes CASSLFGQDTEAFF.

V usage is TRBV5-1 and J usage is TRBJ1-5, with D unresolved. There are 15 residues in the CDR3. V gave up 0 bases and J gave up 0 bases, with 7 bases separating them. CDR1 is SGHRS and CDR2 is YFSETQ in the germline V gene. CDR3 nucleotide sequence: TGCGCCAGCAGCTTGGGAGGATATAGCAATCAGCCCCAGCATTTT. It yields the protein CASSLGGYSNQPQHF.

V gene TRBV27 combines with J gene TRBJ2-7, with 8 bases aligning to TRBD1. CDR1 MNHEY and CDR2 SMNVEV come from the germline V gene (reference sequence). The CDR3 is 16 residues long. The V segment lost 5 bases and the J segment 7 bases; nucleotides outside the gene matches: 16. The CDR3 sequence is CASSRQGSWLSREQYF. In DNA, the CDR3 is TGTGCCAGCAGTCGACAGGGGTCCTGGTTGAGTCGAGAGCAGTACTTC.

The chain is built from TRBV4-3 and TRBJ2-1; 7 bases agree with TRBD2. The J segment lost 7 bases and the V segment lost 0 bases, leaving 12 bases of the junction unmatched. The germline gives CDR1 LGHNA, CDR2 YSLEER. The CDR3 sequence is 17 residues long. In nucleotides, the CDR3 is TGCGCCAGCAGCCAAGAACCTACTACTAGCGCTCAAAATGAGCAGTTCTTC. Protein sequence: CASSQEPTTSAQNEQFF.